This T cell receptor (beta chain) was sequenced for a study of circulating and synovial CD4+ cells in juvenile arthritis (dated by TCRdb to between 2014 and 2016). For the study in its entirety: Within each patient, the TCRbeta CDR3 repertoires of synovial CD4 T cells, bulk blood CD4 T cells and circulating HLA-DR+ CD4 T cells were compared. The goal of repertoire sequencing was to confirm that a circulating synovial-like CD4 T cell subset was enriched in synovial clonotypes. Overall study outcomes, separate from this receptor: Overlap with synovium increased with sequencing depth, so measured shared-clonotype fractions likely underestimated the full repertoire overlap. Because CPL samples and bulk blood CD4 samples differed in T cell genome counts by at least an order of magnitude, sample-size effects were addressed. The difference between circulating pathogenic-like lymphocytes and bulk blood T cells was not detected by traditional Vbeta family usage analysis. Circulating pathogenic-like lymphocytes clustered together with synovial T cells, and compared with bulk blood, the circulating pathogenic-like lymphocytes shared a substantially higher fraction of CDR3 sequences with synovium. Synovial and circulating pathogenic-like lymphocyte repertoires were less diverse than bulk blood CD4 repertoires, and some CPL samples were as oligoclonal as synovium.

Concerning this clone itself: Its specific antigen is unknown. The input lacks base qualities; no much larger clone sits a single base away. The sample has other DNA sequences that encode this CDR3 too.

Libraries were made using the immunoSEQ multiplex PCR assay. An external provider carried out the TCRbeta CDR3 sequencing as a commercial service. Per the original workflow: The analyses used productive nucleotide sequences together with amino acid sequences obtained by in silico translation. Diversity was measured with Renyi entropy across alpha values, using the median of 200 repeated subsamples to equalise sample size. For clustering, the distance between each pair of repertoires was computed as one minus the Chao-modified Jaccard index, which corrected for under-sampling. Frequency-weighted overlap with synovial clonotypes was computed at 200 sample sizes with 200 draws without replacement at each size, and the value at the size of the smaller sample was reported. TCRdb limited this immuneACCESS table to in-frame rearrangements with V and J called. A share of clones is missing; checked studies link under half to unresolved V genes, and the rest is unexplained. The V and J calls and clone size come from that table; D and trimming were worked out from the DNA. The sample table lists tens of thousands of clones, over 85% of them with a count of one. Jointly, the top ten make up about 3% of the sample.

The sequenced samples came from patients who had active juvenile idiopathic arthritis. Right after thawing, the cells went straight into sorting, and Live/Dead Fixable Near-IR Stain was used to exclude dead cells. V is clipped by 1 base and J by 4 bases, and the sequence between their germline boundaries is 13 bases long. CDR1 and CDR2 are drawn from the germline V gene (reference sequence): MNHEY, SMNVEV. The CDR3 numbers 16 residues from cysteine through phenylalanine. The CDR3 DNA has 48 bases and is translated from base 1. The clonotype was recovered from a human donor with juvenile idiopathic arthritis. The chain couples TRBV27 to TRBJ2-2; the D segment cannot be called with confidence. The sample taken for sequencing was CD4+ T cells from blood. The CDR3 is CASSLFRQASTGELFF. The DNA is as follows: TGTGCCAGCAGTTTATTTAGGCAGGCCTCCACCGGGGAGCTGTTTTTT.